The clone carrying this TCR beta chain turned up a few times. What it binds is not known. The sample is drawn from a study of early T cells in non-severe SARS-CoV-2 infection. Background on the study: Sequencing input comprised bulk RNA from unsorted whole blood; chain pairing was not available.

J was trimmed by 6 bases and V by 4 bases; bases with no gene match: 5. This CDR3 contains 14 residues. The germline V gene has CDR1 LGHDT and CDR2 YNNKEL (reference sequence). cDNA molecules, individually, were tagged with unique molecular identifiers. One entry per CDR3 protein, called by TCRdb with MiXCR from the 5' RACE reads. The sample has approximately 81,000 distinct CDR3 sequences; about 13% are singletons. General study points: Clonotype matching in VDJdb favored anti-spike CD8 responses and did not capture private and CD4 specificities.

V and J are TRBV3-1 and TRBJ2-2; the match to TRBD2 covers 7 bases. The clonotype originates from an adult who was a healthcare worker with PCR-confirmed SARS-CoV-2 infection or an uninfected control (not recorded which). Sequences were obtained from whole blood. The CDR3 DNA reads as TGTGCCAGCAGCCCGCGGGGGAGAGCCGGGGAGCTGTTTTTT. Translating gives CASSPRGRAGELFF.